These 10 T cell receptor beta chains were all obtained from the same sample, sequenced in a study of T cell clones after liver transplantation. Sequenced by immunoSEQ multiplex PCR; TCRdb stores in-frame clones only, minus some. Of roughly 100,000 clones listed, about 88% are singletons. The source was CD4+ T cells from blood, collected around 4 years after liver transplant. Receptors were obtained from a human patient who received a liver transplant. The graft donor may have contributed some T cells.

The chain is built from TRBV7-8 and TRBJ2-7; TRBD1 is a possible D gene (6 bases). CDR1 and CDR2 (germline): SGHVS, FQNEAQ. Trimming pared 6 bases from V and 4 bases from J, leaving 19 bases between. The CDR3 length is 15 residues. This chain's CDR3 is CASSKNPGHFYEQYF. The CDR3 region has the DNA TGTGCCAGCAGTAAAAACCCGGGACACTTTTACGAGCAGTACTTC.

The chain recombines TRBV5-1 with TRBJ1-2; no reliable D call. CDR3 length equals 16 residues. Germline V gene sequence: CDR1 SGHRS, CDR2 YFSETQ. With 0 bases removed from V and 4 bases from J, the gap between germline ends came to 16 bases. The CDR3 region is CASSLDGERSGYGYTF. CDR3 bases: TGCGCCAGCAGCTTGGACGGCGAGAGATCGGGCTATGGCTACACCTTC.

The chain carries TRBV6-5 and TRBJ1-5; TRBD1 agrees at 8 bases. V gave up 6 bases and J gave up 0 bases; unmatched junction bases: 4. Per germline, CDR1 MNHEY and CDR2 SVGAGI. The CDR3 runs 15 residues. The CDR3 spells CASSPDRGSNQPQHF. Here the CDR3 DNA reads TGTGCCAGCAGCCCCGACAGGGGTAGCAATCAGCCCCAGCATTTT.

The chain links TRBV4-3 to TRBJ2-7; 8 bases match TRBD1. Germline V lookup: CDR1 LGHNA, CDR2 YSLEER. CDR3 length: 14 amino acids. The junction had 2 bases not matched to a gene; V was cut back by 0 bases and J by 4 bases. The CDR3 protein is CASSQDRGPYEQYF. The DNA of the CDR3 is TGCGCCAGCAGCCAAGACAGGGGGCCTTACGAGCAGTACTTC.

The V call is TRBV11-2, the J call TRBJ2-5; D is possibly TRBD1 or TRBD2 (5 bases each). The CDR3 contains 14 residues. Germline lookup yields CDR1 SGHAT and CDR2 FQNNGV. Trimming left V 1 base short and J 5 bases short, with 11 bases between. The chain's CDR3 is CASSLGGPRETQYF. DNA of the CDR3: TGTGCCAGCAGCTTAGGGGGACCACGGGAGACCCAGTACTTC.

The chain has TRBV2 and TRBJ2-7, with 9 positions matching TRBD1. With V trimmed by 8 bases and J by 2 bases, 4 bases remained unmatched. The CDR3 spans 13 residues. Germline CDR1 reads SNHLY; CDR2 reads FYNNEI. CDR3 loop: CASRTGVPYEQYF. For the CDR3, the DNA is TGTGCCAGCCGGACAGGGGTTCCCTACGAGCAGTACTTC.

CDR3 sequence: CASRGLGNEQFF. The CDR3 DNA reads TGTGCCAGCAGGGGTTTGGGCAATGAGCAGTTCTTC. The chain couples TRBV7-9 to TRBJ2-1; D gene ambiguous. Per germline, CDR1 SEHNR and CDR2 FQNEAQ (reference sequence). This CDR3 is 12 amino acids long. Trimming took off 6 bases at V and 6 bases at J, with 9 bases between the two ends. The full variable domain, its missing parts supplied by reference TRBV7-9 and TRBJ2-1, is DTGVSQNPRHKITKRGQNVTFRCDPISEHNRLYWYRQTLGQGPEFLTYFQNEAQLEKSRLLSDRFSAERPKGSFSTLEIQRTEQGDSAMYLCASRGLGNEQFFGPGTRLTVL.

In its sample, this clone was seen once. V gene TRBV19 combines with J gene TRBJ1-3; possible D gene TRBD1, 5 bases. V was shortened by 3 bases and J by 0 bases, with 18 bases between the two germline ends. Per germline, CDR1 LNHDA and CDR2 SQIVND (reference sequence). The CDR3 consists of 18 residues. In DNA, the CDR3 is TGTGCCAGTAGTATCGCCGCGACAGCCGCTCCCTCTGGAAACACCATATATTTT. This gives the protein CASSIAATAAPSGNTIYF.

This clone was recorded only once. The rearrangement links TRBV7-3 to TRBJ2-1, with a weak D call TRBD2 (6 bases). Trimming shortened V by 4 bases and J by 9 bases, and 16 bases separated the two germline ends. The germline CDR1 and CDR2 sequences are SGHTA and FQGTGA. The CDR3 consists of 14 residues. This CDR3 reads CASSSGLGTREQFF. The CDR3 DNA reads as TGTGCCAGCAGCTCGGGACTTGGAACCCGTGAGCAGTTCTTC.

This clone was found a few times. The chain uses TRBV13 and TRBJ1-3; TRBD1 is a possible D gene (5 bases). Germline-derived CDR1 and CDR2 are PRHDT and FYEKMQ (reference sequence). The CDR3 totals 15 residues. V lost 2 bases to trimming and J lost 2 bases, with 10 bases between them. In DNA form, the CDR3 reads TGTGCCAGCAGCTTAAAAAAGGGGCCTGGAAACACCATATATTTT. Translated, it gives CASSLKKGPGNTIYF. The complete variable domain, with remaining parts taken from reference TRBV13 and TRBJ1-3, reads AAGVIQSPRHLIKEKRETATLKCYPIPRHDTVYWYQQGPGQDPQFLISFYEKMQSDKGSIPDRFSAQQFSDYHSELNMSSLELGDSALYFCASSLKKGPGNTIYFGEGSWLTVV.